The clone carrying this T cell receptor (beta chain) has only one observation. The V and J ends lost 1 base and 1 base respectively, with 12 bases between them. CDR3 length equals 16 residues. Germline V gene lookup returns CDR1 LGHNA and CDR2 YSLEER. This entry is derived from a study of PD-1 blockade in mismatch repair-deficient tumors. The protocol was immunoSEQ multiplex PCR, while the TCRdb copy is restricted to in-frame clones and leaves out a portion. This sample has some 70,000 clones, with about 72% found just once. V usage is TRBV4-3 and J usage is TRBJ2-3, with a weak D call TRBD1 (6 bases). The receptor comes from an adult with mismatch repair-deficient cancer. The sample here was peripheral blood, taken 2 weeks after starting pembrolizumab. CDR3: CASSQGRTVGTDTQYF. The DNA of the CDR3 is TGCGCCAGCAGCCAAGGCAGGACAGTCGGCACAGATACGCAGTATTTT.